A selection of T cell receptor beta chains follows, all from one sample in a study of technical replicates of blood from a handful of donors. Sequencing was performed with immunoSEQ multiplex PCR; in TCRdb, only in-frame clones are kept and a portion is missing. The sample includes under 100,000 clones, roughly 93% of them seen just once. Sequencing input: T cells isolated from PBMCs. The receptors stem from a human donor in good health. Both conserved end residues are part of each CDR3. A D gene is named only where the DNA matches it firmly. Clone size is stated in some rows and not others, as once, few, many or a class when expanded.

d_gene: TRBD1; abundance: .; v_gene: TRBV6-5; j_gene: TRBJ1-2; CDR3nt: TGTGCCAGCAGCGACCGAGGGACAGGCGATTATGGCTACACCTTC; CDR3aa: CASSDRGTGDYGYTF
d_gene: TRBD1; abundance: .; v_gene: TRBV28; j_gene: TRBJ1-3; CDR3nt: TGTGCCAGCAGTTTAGGGGACAGTATAATTTTCTCTGGAAACACCATATATTTT; CDR3aa: CASSLGDSIIFSGNTIYF
d_gene: TRBD1; abundance: .; v_gene: TRBV7-8; j_gene: TRBJ2-7; CDR3nt: TGTGCCAGCAGCCCAAACAGGGGTTCCTCCTACGAGCAGTACTTC; CDR3aa: CASSPNRGSSYEQYF
d_gene: TRBD1; abundance: .; v_gene: TRBV27; j_gene: TRBJ2-1; CDR3nt: TGTGCCAGCAGTTTCTCAGGGGGCGCTTACAATGAGCAGTTCTTC; CDR3aa: CASSFSGGAYNEQFF
d_gene: TRBD1; abundance: .; v_gene: TRBV6-1; j_gene: TRBJ2-7; CDR3nt: TGTGCCAGCAGTGAAGGTGTTTTAGGGGGCGACACCTACGAGCAGTACTTC; CDR3aa: CASSEGVLGGDTYEQYF
d_gene: TRBD1; abundance: .; v_gene: TRBV7-6; j_gene: TRBJ2-7; CDR3nt: TGTGCCAGCAGCCGGGACAGGGGCCACGAGCAGTACTTC; CDR3aa: CASSRDRGHEQYF
d_gene: .; abundance: .; v_gene: TRBV2; j_gene: TRBJ2-7; CDR3nt: TGTGCCAGCAGTGAAGCGCTTTGGAGGGGCTACGAGCAGTACTTC; CDR3aa: CASSEALWRGYEQYF
d_gene: TRBD2; abundance: .; v_gene: TRBV15; j_gene: TRBJ2-7; CDR3nt: TGTGCCACCAGCGCTAGGACTAGCGAGGTTGGAGAGCAGTACTTC; CDR3aa: CATSARTSEVGEQYF
d_gene: .; abundance: .; v_gene: TRBV29-1; j_gene: TRBJ2-2; CDR3nt: TGCAGCGTTGGGGGAGTCGGGGGGCACGGGGAGCTGTTTTTT; CDR3aa: CSVGGVGGHGELFF
d_gene: TRBD1; abundance: .; v_gene: TRBV5-4; j_gene: TRBJ2-7; CDR3nt: TGTGCCAGCACCGGGACAGGGGGCGTCTACGAGCAGTACTTC; CDR3aa: CASTGTGGVYEQYF
d_gene: TRBD1; abundance: .; v_gene: TRBV5-4; j_gene: TRBJ2-1; CDR3nt: TGTGCCAGCAGCTTCGGCGGACAGGCGGGGCAGTTCTTC; CDR3aa: CASSFGGQAGQFF
d_gene: .; abundance: .; v_gene: TRBV4-1; j_gene: TRBJ1-6; CDR3nt: TGCGCCAGCAGCCAAGAATCTCTCGAGGGGGTCCATAATTCACCCCTCCACTTT; CDR3aa: CASSQESLEGVHNSPLHF
d_gene: .; abundance: .; v_gene: TRBV27; j_gene: TRBJ2-3; CDR3nt: TGTGCCAGCAGTCCCGGGGGAGGGGGTCTAGATACGCAGTATTTT; CDR3aa: CASSPGGGGLDTQYF
d_gene: TRBD1; abundance: .; v_gene: TRBV11-3; j_gene: TRBJ2-1; CDR3nt: TGTGCCAGCAGCCCTGGACAGGGGAGCTATGAGCAGTTCTTC; CDR3aa: CASSPGQGSYEQFF
d_gene: .; abundance: .; v_gene: TRBV30; j_gene: TRBJ1-1; CDR3nt: TGTGCCTGGATGGGGGCGAACACTGAAGCTTTCTTT; CDR3aa: CAWMGANTEAFF
d_gene: TRBD2; abundance: once; v_gene: TRBV5-3; j_gene: TRBJ2-5; CDR3nt: TGTGCCAGAAGCTATATCAGCGGGGGACTGGTGACCCAGTACTTC; CDR3aa: CARSYISGGLVTQYF
d_gene: TRBD1; abundance: .; v_gene: TRBV27; j_gene: TRBJ2-7; CDR3nt: TGTGCCAGCAGTAACCCGGGACAGGGGTCCTACGAGCAGTACTTC; CDR3aa: CASSNPGQGSYEQYF
d_gene: .; abundance: few; v_gene: TRBV30; j_gene: TRBJ1-1; CDR3nt: TGTGCCTGGAGTGTCACCGGACTTGAAGCTTTCTTT; CDR3aa: CAWSVTGLEAFF
d_gene: TRBD1; abundance: .; v_gene: TRBV6-1; j_gene: TRBJ1-6; CDR3nt: TGTGCCACCCCGGGACAGGGAGTATCACCCCTCCACTTT; CDR3aa: CATPGQGVSPLHF
d_gene: .; abundance: .; v_gene: TRBV28; j_gene: TRBJ1-1; CDR3nt: TGTGCCAGCAGTTCTTTGGGACACAAGATGAACACTGAAGCTTTCTTT; CDR3aa: CASSSLGHKMNTEAFF
d_gene: TRBD1; abundance: .; v_gene: TRBV29-1; j_gene: TRBJ2-7; CDR3nt: TGCAGCGTTGGGGGGACAGGGGTCGTCGACGAGCAGTACTTC; CDR3aa: CSVGGTGVVDEQYF
d_gene: .; abundance: .; v_gene: TRBV29-1; j_gene: TRBJ2-2; CDR3nt: TGCAGCCGAACTGGTCCAAACACCGGGGAGCTGTTTTTT; CDR3aa: CSRTGPNTGELFF
d_gene: TRBD2; abundance: .; v_gene: TRBV6-5; j_gene: TRBJ2-7; CDR3nt: TGTGCCAGCAGTCCTATAGCGGGGGGACTCTACGAGCAGTACTTC; CDR3aa: CASSPIAGGLYEQYF
d_gene: TRBD1; abundance: .; v_gene: TRBV13; j_gene: TRBJ1-4; CDR3nt: TGTGCCAGCAGCCTGGACAGGGCCGAACCCTTCGGGCTTAATGAAAAACTGTTTTTT; CDR3aa: CASSLDRAEPFGLNEKLFF
d_gene: TRBD2; abundance: once; v_gene: TRBV9; j_gene: TRBJ2-5; CDR3nt: TGTGCCAGCAGCTCGAGTAGCGGGAGCTTCCAAGAGACCCAGTACTTC; CDR3aa: CASSSSSGSFQETQYF
d_gene: TRBD2; abundance: .; v_gene: TRBV7-2; j_gene: TRBJ2-1; CDR3nt: TGTGCCAGCAGCCTAACTAGCGGGGGGGCCATTGAGCAGTTCTTC; CDR3aa: CASSLTSGGAIEQFF
d_gene: .; abundance: once; v_gene: TRBV7-3; j_gene: TRBJ2-1; CDR3nt: TGTGCCAGCGGCACCCAAGAGGGCCTCCCCTACAATGAGCAGTTCTTC; CDR3aa: CASGTQEGLPYNEQFF
d_gene: TRBD2; abundance: .; v_gene: TRBV4-1; j_gene: TRBJ2-3; CDR3nt: TGCGCCAGCAGCCACGGGAGGTCGGTGCGTAACCCGGATACGCAGTATTTT; CDR3aa: CASSHGRSVRNPDTQYF
d_gene: .; abundance: .; v_gene: TRBV10-3; j_gene: TRBJ1-1; CDR3nt: TGTGCCATCAGTGCCCCAGACACGACGAACACTGAAGCTTTCTTT; CDR3aa: CAISAPDTTNTEAFF
d_gene: TRBD1; abundance: .; v_gene: TRBV7-9; j_gene: TRBJ1-1; CDR3nt: TGTGCCAGCAGCTATGGGACCGGGACAGTGAACACTGAAGCTTTCTTT; CDR3aa: CASSYGTGTVNTEAFF
d_gene: .; abundance: .; v_gene: TRBV19; j_gene: TRBJ1-5; CDR3nt: TGTGCCAGTAGTATAGGATCTCAATGGGAGGGCCAGCATTTT; CDR3aa: CASSIGSQWEGQHF
d_gene: TRBD1; abundance: .; v_gene: TRBV19; j_gene: TRBJ1-5; CDR3nt: TGTGCCAGTAGTATCAAGACAGGGGGTACGAGCAATCAGCCCCAGCATTTT; CDR3aa: CASSIKTGGTSNQPQHF
d_gene: .; abundance: .; v_gene: TRBV7-8; j_gene: TRBJ2-1; CDR3nt: TGTGCCAGCAGCTTTTTCAGAAGCTCCTACAATGAGCAGTTCTTC; CDR3aa: CASSFFRSSYNEQFF
d_gene: .; abundance: .; v_gene: TRBV29-1; j_gene: TRBJ2-1; CDR3nt: TGCAGCGTTGATCTACAGATGAACAATGAGCAGTTCTTC; CDR3aa: CSVDLQMNNEQFF
d_gene: TRBD1; abundance: .; v_gene: TRBV5-1; j_gene: TRBJ1-2; CDR3nt: TGCGCCAGCAGCTTGTTAAGGACAGGGGAGGGCTATGGCTACACCTTC; CDR3aa: CASSLLRTGEGYGYTF
d_gene: TRBD1; abundance: .; v_gene: TRBV5-1; j_gene: TRBJ2-1; CDR3nt: TGCGCCAGCAGCTTCAGGGGGAATGAGCAGTTCTTC; CDR3aa: CASSFRGNEQFF
d_gene: TRBD1; abundance: .; v_gene: TRBV4-1; j_gene: TRBJ2-3; CDR3nt: TGCGCCAGCAGCCAAACAGGGGGCACTGGCACAGATACGCAGTATTTT; CDR3aa: CASSQTGGTGTDTQYF